Given below is one T cell receptor beta chain in context. Its target is not known. This sample was included in a study of PD-L1 blockade in urothelial cancer. Study context: Dosed intravenously at 1,200 mg every 3 weeks, atezolizumab was initiated by patients around 2014. Analyses were performed on blood at 3 weeks after treatment start (the second dose) and at 6 weeks.

This table comes from immunoSEQ multiplex PCR, and its TCRdb copy is limited to in-frame clones, with some not included. The sample includes about 120,000 clones, 86% of them seen just once. Regarding the study as a whole: Durable-benefit patients had greater expansion of tumor-associated blood clones at 3 weeks.

Regarding time point: peripheral blood 6 weeks after treatment start. The sequenced sample was PBMCs, obtained around atezolizumab (anti-PD-L1) treatment. The TCR comes from a man aged 50 to 60 with urothelial cancer.

CDR3 DNA sequence: TGCAGCGTTGAAGATCGAGGGCAGGATGGGCTTTTTGGCACCGGGGAGCTGTTTTTT. Translation: CSVEDRGQDGLFGTGELFF. The chain recombines TRBV29-1 with TRBJ2-2; tentatively, D is TRBD2 (5 bases). Germline CDR1 reads SQVTM; CDR2 reads ANQGSEA. The CDR3 totals 19 residues. V was pared by 0 bases and J by 4 bases, with 24 bases between.